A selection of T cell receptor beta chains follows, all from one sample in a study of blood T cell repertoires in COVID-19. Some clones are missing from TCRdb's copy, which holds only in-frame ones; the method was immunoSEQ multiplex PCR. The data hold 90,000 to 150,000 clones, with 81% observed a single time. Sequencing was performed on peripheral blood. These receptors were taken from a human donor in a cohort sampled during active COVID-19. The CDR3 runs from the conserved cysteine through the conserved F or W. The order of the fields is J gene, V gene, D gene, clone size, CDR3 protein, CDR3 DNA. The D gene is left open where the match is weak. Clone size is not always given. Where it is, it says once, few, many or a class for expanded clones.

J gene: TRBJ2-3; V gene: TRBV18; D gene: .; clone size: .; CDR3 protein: CASSPRGLDTQYF; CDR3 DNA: TGTGCCAGCTCTCCCCGGGGTCTTGATACGCAGTATTTT
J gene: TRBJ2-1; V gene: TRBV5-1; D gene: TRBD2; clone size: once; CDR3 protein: CASRPPSGTYEQFF; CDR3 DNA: TGCGCCAGCAGACCCCCTAGCGGGACCTATGAGCAGTTCTTC
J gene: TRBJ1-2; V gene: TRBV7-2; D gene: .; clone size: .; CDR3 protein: CASSLLRQGHYGYTF; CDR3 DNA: TGTGCCAGCAGCTTATTGCGGCAGGGGCACTATGGCTACACCTTC
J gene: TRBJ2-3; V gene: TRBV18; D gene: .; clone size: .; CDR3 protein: CANSDRFTTDTQYF; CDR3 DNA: TGTGCCAATTCCGACAGATTCACCACAGATACGCAGTATTTT
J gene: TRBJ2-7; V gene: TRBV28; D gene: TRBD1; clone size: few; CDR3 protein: CASRGQGTYEQYF; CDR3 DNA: TGTGCCAGCAGGGGACAGGGAACCTACGAGCAGTACTTC
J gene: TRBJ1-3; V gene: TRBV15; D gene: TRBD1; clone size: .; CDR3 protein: CATSGGTGGNTIYF; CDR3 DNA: TGTGCCACCAGCGGAGGGACAGGGGGAAACACCATATATTTT
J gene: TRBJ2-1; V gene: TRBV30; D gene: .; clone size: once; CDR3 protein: CAWRGGGFNEQFF; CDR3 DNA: TGTGCCTGGAGGGGAGGAGGGTTCAATGAGCAGTTCTTC
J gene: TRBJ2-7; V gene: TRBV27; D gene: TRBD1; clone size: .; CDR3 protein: CASSLRQGAPYEQYF; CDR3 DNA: TGTGCCAGCAGTTTACGACAGGGGGCGCCCTACGAGCAGTACTTC
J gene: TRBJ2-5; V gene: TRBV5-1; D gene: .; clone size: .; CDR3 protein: CASSLVILAGKETQYF; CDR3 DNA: TGCGCCAGCAGCTTAGTGATACTAGCCGGGAAAGAGACCCAGTACTTC
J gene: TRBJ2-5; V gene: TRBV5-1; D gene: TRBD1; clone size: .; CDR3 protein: CASSLGAGGAQETQYF; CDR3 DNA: TGCGCCAGCAGCTTGGGGGCAGGGGGCGCCCAGGAGACCCAGTACTTC
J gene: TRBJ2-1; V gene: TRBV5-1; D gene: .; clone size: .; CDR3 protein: CASSLTGTPYNEQFF; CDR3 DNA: TGCGCCAGCAGCTTAACAGGGACCCCCTACAATGAGCAGTTCTTC
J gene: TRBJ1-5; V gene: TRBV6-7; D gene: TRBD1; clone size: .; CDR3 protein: CASSRDRGRGYSNQPQHF; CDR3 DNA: TGTGCCAGCAGCCGGGACAGGGGGCGCGGATATAGCAATCAGCCCCAGCATTTT
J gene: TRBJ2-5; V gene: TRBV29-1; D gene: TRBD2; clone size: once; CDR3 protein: CSVGPRLAEETQYF; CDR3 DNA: TGCAGCGTTGGCCCCCGGCTAGCGGAAGAGACCCAGTACTTC
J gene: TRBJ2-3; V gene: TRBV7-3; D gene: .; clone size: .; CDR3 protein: CASSLTGAGGGSTDTQYF; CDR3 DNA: TGTGCCAGCAGCTTAACGGGAGCCGGGGGTGGGAGCACAGATACGCAGTATTTT
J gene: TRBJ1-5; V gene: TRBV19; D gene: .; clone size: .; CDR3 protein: CASREGGSNQPQHF; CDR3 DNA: TGTGCCAGCAGGGAGGGGGGTAGCAATCAGCCCCAGCATTTT
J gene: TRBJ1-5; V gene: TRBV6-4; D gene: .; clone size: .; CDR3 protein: CASSDSTLRVYSNQPQHF; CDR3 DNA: TGTGCCAGCAGTGACTCGACTTTGAGGGTTTATAGCAATCAGCCCCAGCATTTT
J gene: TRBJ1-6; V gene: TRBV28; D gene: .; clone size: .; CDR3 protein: CASTPLGAVRNNSPLHF; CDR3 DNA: TGTGCCAGCACCCCTTTGGGGGCGGTACGGAATAATTCACCCCTCCACTTT
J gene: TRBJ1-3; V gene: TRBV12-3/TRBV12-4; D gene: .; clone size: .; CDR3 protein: CASSLGPGNTIYF; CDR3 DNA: TGTGCCAGCAGTTTAGGGCCCGGAAACACCATATATTTT
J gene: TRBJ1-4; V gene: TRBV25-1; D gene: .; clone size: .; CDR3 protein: CASSEGRANEKLFF; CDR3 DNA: TGTGCCAGCAGTGAGGGGCGAGCTAATGAAAAACTGTTTTTT
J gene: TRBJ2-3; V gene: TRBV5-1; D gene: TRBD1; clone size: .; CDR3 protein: CASSLGDRGPGTDTQYF; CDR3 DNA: TGCGCCAGCAGCTTGGGGGACAGGGGGCCAGGCACAGATACGCAGTATTTT
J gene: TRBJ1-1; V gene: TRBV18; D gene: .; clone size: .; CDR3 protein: CASSPRGQVEAFF; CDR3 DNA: TGTGCCAGCTCACCACGGGGGCAGGTTGAAGCTTTCTTT
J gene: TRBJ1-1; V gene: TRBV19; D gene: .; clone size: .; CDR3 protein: CASSPRGGDTEAFF; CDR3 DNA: TGTGCCAGTAGCCCCAGGGGAGGGGACACTGAAGCTTTCTTT
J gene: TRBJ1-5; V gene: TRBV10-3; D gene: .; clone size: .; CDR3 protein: CAINQGGNQPQHF; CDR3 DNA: TGTGCCATCAACCAGGGTGGCAATCAGCCCCAGCATTTT
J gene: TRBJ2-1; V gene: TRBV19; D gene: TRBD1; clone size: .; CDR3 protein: CASNSGQGAYNEQFF; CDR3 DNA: TGTGCCAGTAATTCGGGACAGGGGGCCTACAATGAGCAGTTCTTC
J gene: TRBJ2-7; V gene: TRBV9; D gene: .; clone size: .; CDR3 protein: CASSVGDRTEQYF; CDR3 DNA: TGTGCCAGCAGCGTCGGCGACAGGACCGAGCAGTACTTC
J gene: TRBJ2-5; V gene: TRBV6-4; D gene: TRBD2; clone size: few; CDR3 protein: CASSATSGGSQYF; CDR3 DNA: TGTGCCAGCAGCGCTACTAGCGGGGGGTCCCAGTACTTC
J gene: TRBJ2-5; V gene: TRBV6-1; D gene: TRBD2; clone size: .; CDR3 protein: CASSEGAGVVPQETQYF; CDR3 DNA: TGTGCCAGCAGTGAGGGCGCGGGGGTTGTGCCTCAAGAGACCCAGTACTTC
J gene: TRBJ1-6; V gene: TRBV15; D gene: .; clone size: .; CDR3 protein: CATSRVTGLGDNSPLHF; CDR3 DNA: TGTGCCACCAGCAGAGTAACAGGGTTGGGAGATAATTCACCCCTCCACTTT
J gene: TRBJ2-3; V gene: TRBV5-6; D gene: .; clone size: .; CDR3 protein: CASSANTDTQYF; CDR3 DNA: TGTGCCAGCAGCGCGAACACAGATACGCAGTATTTT
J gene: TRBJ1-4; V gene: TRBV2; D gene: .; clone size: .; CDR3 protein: CASSRTATNEKLFF; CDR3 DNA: TGTGCCAGCAGTCGGACAGCGACTAATGAAAAACTGTTTTTT
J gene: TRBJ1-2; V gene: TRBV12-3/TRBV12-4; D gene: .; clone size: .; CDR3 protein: CASSLGRLYGYTF; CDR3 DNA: TGTGCCAGCAGTTTAGGGAGGCTCTATGGCTACACCTTC
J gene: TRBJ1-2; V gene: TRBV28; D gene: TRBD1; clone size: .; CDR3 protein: CASSSWDRGSYGYTF; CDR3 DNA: TGTGCCAGCAGTTCCTGGGACAGGGGGTCCTATGGCTACACCTTC
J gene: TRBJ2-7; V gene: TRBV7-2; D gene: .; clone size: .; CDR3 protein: CASSGLDAGSSYEQYF; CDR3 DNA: TGTGCCAGCAGCGGGCTAGATGCGGGATCTTCCTACGAGCAGTACTTC
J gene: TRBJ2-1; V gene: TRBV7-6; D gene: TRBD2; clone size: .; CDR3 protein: CASSFSSGGFYNEQFF; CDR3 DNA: TGTGCCAGCAGCTTCTCTAGCGGGGGATTTTACAATGAGCAGTTCTTC
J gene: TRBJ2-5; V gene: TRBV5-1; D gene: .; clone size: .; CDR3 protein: CASSLESGWTQYF; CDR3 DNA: TGCGCCAGCAGCTTGGAGTCAGGTTGGACCCAGTACTTC
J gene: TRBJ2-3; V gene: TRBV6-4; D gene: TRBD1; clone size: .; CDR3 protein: CASSGTGGADTQYF; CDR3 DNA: TGTGCCAGCTCCGGGACAGGGGGGGCAGATACGCAGTATTTT
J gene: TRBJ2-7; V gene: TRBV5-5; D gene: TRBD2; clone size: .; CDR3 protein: CASSLTAGTSGESYEQYF; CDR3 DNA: TGTGCCAGCAGCTTGACCGCAGGGACTAGCGGAGAATCCTACGAGCAGTACTTC
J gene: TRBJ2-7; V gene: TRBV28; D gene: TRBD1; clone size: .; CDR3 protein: CASRWGGTGYSYEQYF; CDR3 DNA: TGTGCCAGCAGATGGGGTGGGACAGGGTATTCCTACGAGCAGTACTTC
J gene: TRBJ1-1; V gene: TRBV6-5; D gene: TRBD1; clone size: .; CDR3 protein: CASSYGGQGVPEAFF; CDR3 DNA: TGTGCCAGCAGTTACGGGGGACAGGGTGTCCCTGAAGCTTTCTTT
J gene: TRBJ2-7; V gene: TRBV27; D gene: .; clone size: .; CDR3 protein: CASSFSGFSYEQYF; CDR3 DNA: TGTGCCAGCAGTTTTTCAGGATTCTCCTACGAGCAGTACTTC
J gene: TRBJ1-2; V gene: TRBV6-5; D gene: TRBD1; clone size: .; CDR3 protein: CASKRDRGTYGYTF; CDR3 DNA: TGTGCCAGCAAAAGGGACAGGGGCACCTATGGCTACACCTTC
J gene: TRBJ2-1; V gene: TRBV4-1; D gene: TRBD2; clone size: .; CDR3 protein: CASSQESLAGVTEQFF; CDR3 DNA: TGCGCCAGCAGCCAAGAGAGTCTAGCGGGAGTGACTGAGCAGTTCTTC
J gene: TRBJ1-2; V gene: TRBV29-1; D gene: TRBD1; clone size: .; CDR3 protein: CSAPGQGHYGYTF; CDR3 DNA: TGCAGCGCCCCTGGACAGGGGCACTATGGCTACACCTTC
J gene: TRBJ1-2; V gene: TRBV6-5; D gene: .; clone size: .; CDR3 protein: CASSPTGLYGYTF; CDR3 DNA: TGTGCCAGCAGCCCGACCGGACTCTATGGCTACACCTTC
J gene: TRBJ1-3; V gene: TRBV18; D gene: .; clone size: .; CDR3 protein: CASSPPHRAGNTIYF; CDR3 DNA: TGTGCCAGCTCACCACCCCACAGGGCTGGAAACACCATATATTTT
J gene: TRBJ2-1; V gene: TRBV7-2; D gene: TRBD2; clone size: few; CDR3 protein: CASSLGSGRASNEQFF; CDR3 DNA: TGTGCCAGCAGCTTAGGGAGCGGGAGGGCCTCCAATGAGCAGTTCTTC
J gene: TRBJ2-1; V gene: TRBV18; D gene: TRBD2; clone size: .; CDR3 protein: CASSERTSGSYNEQFF; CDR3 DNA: TGTGCCAGCTCAGAGAGGACTAGCGGGAGCTACAATGAGCAGTTCTTC
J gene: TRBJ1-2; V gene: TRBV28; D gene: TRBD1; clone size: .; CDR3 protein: CASSFSDAGQGRVSGYTF; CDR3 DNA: TGTGCCAGCAGTTTTAGCGACGCGGGACAGGGGCGGGTAAGCGGCTACACCTTC
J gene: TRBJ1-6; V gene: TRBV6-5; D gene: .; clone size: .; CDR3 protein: CASRLNSYNSPLHF; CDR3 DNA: TGTGCCAGCAGGTTAAACTCCTATAATTCACCCCTCCACTTT
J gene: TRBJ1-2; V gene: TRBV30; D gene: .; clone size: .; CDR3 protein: CAWSGGGGSNYGYTF; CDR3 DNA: TGTGCCTGGAGTGGGGGGGGCGGCTCTAACTATGGCTACACCTTC
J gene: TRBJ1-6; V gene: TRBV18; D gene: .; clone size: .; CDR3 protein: CASSPPGADPPLHF; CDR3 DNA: TGTGCCAGCTCACCACCGGGGGCCGATCCACCCCTCCACTTT
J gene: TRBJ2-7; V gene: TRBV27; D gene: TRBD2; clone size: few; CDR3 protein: CASSLWTSGRILEQYF; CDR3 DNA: TGTGCCAGCAGTTTATGGACTAGCGGGAGAATCCTCGAGCAGTACTTC
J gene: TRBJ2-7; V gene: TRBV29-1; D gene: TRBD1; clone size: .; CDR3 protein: CSAGTAFYEQYF; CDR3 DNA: TGCAGCGCCGGGACAGCCTTCTACGAGCAGTACTTC
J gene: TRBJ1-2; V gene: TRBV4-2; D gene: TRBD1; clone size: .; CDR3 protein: CASSQDRDSRGGYTF; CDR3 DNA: TGTGCCAGCAGCCAAGATCGGGACAGCAGAGGTGGCTACACCTTC
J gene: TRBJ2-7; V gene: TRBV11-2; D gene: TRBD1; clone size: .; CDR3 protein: CASSLAHRGEQYF; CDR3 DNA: TGTGCCAGCAGCTTAGCCCACAGGGGCGAGCAGTACTTC
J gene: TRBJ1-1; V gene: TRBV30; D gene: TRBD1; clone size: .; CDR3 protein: CAWSNYRGHAFF; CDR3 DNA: TGTGCCTGGAGTAATTACAGGGGCCACGCTTTCTTT
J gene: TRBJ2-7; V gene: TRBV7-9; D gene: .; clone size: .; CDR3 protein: CASSLGDSSYEQYF; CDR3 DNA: TGTGCCAGCAGCTTAGGTGACAGCTCCTACGAGCAGTACTTC
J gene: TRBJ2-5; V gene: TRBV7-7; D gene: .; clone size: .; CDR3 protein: CASSMGGQETQYF; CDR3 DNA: TGTGCCAGCTCTATGGGGGGCCAAGAGACCCAGTACTTC